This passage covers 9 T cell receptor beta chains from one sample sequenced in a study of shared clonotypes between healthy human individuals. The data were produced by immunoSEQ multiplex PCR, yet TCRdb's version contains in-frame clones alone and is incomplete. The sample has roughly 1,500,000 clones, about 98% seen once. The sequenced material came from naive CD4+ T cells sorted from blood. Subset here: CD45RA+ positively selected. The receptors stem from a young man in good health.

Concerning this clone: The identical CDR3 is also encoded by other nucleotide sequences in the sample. This CDR3 is CSVGQGSTDTQYF. In nucleotides, the CDR3 is TGCAGCGTTGGACAGGGAAGCACAGATACGCAGTATTTT. This chain connects TRBV29-1 to TRBJ2-3; 7 nucleotides line up with TRBD1. V lost 4 bases to trimming and J lost 0 bases; unmatched junction nucleotides: 1. CDR3 length: 13 residues. The V gene's germline CDR1 is SQVTM and CDR2 ANQGSEA.

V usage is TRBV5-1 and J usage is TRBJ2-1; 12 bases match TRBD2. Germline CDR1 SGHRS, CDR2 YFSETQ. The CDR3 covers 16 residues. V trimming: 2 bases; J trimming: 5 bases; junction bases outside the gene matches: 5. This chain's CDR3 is CASSFGTSGPHNEQFF. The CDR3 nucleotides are TGCGCCAGCAGCTTCGGGACTAGCGGGCCCCACAATGAGCAGTTCTTC.

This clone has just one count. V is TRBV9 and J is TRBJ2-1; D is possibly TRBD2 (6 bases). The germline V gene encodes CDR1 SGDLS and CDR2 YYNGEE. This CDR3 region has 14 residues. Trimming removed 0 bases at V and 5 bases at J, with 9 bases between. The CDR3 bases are TGTGCCAGCAGCGTAGTTAGCGGAGACAATGAGCAGTTCTTC. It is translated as CASSVVSGDNEQFF.

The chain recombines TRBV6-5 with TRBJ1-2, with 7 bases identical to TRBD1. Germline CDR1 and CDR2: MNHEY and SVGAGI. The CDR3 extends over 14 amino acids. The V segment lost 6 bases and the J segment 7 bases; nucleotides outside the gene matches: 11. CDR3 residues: CASRPPGTVGGYTF. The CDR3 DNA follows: TGTGCCAGCAGACCACCGGGGACAGTAGGTGGCTACACCTTC.

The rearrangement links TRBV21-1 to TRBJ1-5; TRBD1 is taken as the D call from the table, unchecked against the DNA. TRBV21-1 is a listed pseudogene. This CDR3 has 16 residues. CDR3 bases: TGTGCCAGCAGCAAAACTTGGACAGGGTTTGTTCAGCCCCAGCATTTT. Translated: CASSKTWTGFVQPQHF.

In nucleotides, the CDR3 is TGCGCCAGCAACCGCGGTTTGGGGTTCAGCACAGATACGCAGTATTTT. It specifies CASNRGLGFSTDTQYF. The chain uses TRBV5-1 and TRBJ2-3; no reliable D call. Germline assignment: CDR1 SGHRS and CDR2 YFSETQ. The CDR3 has 16 residues. V was trimmed by 6 bases and J by 0 bases, leaving 17 bases between them.

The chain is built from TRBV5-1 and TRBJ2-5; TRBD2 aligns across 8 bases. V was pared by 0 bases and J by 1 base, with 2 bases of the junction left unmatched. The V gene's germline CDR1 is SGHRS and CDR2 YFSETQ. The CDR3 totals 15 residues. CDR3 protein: CASSLAREGQETQYF. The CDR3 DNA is TGCGCCAGCAGCTTGGCCCGGGAGGGCCAAGAGACCCAGTACTTC.

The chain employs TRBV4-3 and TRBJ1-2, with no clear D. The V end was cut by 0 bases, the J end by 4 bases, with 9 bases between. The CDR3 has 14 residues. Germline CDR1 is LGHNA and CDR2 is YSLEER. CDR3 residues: CASSQDSFSYGYTF. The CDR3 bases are TGCGCCAGCAGCCAAGACAGTTTCTCCTATGGCTACACCTTC.

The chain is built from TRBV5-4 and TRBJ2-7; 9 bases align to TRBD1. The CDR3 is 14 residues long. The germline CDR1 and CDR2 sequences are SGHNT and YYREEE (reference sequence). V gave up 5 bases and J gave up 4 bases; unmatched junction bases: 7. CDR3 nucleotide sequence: TGTGCCAGCAGTTCCGGGACAGGGTTTTACGAGCAGTACTTC. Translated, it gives CASSSGTGFYEQYF. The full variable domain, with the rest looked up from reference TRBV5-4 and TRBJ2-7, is ETGVTQSPTHLIKTRGQQVTLRCSSQSGHNTVSWYQQALGQGPQFIFQYYREEENGRGNFPPRFSGLQFPNYSSELNVNALELDDSALYLCASSSGTGFYEQYFGPGTRLTVT.